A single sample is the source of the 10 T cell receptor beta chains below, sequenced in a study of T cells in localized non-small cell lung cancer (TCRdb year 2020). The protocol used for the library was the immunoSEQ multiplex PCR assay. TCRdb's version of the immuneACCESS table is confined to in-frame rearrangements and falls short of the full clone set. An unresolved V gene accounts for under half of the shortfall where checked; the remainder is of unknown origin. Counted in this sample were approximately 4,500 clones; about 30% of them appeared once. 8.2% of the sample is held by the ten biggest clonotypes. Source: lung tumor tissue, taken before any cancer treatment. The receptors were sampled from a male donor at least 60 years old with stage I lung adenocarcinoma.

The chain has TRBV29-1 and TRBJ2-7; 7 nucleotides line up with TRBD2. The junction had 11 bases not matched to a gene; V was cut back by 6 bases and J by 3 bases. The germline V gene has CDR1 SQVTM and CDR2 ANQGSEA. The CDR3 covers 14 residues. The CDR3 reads CSVRGNLDNYEQYF. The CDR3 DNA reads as TGCAGCGTGCGGGGGAATTTGGATAACTACGAGCAGTACTTC.

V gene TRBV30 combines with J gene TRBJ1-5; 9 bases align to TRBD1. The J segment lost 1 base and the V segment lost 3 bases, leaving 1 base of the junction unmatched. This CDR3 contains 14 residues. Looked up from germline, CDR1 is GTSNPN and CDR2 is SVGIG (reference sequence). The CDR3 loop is CAWRGQGSNQPQHF. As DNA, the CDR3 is TGTGCCTGGAGGGGACAGGGAAGCAATCAGCCCCAGCATTTT. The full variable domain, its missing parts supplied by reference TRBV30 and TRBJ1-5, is SQTIHQWPATLVQPVGSPLSLECTVEGTSNPNLYWYRQAAGRGLQLLFYSVGIGQISSEVPQNLSASRPQDRQFILSSKKLLLSDSGFYLCAWRGQGSNQPQHFGDGTRLSIL.

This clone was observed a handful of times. This CDR3 reads CASSPFVWRSSGANVLTF. As DNA, the CDR3 is TGCGCCAGCAGTCCTTTCGTTTGGCGGAGCTCTGGGGCCAACGTCCTGACTTTC. The V call is TRBV10-1, the J call TRBJ2-6; no clear D. The CDR3 is 18 amino acids. CDR1 and CDR2 (germline): WNHNN, SYGVQD (reference sequence). V was cut by 5 bases and J by 0 bases, with 17 bases left in between.

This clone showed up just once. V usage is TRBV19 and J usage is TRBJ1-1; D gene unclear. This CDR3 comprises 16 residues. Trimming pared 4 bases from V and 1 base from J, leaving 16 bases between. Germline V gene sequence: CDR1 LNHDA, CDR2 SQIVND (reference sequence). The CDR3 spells CASSTVTGLANTEAFF. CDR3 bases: TGTGCCAGTAGTACCGTAACGGGGTTGGCGAACACTGAAGCTTTCTTT.

CDR3 protein: CATNRGQAGKAQHF. The CDR3, as DNA: TGTGCCACCAATAGGGGACAGGCTGGGAAGGCCCAGCATTTT. The chain carries TRBV15 and TRBJ1-5, with TRBD1 matching over 8 bases. The CDR3 length is 14 residues. J lost 11 bases, V lost 7 bases, and 13 bases had no gene match. Germline V CDR1 and CDR2: LNHNV, YYDKDF (reference sequence).

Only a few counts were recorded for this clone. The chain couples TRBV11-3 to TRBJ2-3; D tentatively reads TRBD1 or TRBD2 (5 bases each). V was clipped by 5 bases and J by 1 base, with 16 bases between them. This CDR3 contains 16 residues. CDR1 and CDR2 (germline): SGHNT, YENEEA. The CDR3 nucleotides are TGTGCCAGCAGCCGGGACGGTCTATCGGGCACAGATACGCAGTATTTT. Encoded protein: CASSRDGLSGTDTQYF.

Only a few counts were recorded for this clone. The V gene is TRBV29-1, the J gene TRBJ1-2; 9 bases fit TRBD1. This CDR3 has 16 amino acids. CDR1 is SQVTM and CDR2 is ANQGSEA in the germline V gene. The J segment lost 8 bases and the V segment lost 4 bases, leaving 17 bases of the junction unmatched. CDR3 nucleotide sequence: TGCAGCGTTGTGGAGACTACGGGACAGGGAGGGAACGGCTACACCTTC. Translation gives CSVVETTGQGGNGYTF. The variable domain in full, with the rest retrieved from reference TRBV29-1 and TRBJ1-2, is SAVISQKPSRDICQRGTSLTIQCQVDSQVTMMFWYRQQPGQSLTLIATANQGSEATYESGFVIDKFPISRPNLTFSTLTVSNMSPEDSSIYLCSVVETTGQGGNGYTFGSGTRLTVV.

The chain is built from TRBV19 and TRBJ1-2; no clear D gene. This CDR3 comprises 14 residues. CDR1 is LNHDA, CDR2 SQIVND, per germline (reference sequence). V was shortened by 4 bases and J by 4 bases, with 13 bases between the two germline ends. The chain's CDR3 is CASSKLTSLYGYTF. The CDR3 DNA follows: TGTGCCAGTAGTAAATTGACGTCCCTCTATGGCTACACCTTC.

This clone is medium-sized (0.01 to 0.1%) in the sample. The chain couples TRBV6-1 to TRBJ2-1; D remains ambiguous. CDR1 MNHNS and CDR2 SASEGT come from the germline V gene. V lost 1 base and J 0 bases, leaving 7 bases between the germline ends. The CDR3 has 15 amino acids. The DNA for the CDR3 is TGTGCCAGCAGTGAAGACCCGAGCTCCTACAATGAGCAGTTCTTC. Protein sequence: CASSEDPSSYNEQFF.

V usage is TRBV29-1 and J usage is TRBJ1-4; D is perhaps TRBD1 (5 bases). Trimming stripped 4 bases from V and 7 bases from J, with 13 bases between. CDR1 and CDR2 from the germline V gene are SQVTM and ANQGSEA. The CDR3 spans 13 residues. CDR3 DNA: TGCAGCGTTGCGACCGACAGCCCTGAAAAACTGTTTTTT. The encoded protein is CSVATDSPEKLFF.